The 25 T cell receptor beta chains below all came from one sample that was sequenced in a study of blood T cell repertoires in COVID-19. TCRdb's table, derived via immunoSEQ multiplex PCR, lists solely in-frame clones and lacks some. The sample records 70,000 or so clones, about 80% being singletons. The specimen sequenced was peripheral blood. The receptors come from a human donor in a cohort sampled during active COVID-19.

The chain recombines TRBV29-1 with TRBJ1-4; D is ambiguous. This CDR3 region has 11 residues. V lost 7 bases and J 7 bases, leaving 10 bases between the germline ends. From germline, CDR1 is SQVTM and CDR2 ANQGSEA. The DNA for the CDR3 is TGCAGCGGTGGAGCTGGTGAAAAACTGTTTTTT. It yields the protein CSGGAGEKLFF.

CDR3 coding DNA: TGTGCCAGCAGCCAAGTTAGAGCGGGCCACGAGCAGTACTTC. Translation: CASSQVRAGHEQYF. V gene TRBV3-1 (or the pseudogene TRBV3-2) combines with J gene TRBJ2-7; D is possibly TRBD2 (6 bases). Trimming left V 1 base short and J 5 bases short, with 12 bases between. This CDR3 spans 14 amino acids. CDR1 is LGHDT and CDR2 is YNNKEL in the germline V gene (reference sequence).

The chain couples TRBV7-9 to TRBJ1-6; TRBD1 matches at 7 bases. The CDR3 sequence is 14 residues long. Germline V gives CDR1 SEHNR, CDR2 FQNEAQ (reference sequence). V lost 5 bases and J lost 5; bases outside the gene matches: 3. For the CDR3, the DNA is TGTGCCAGCAGCCAGGGGGGAGATAATTCACCCCTCCACTTT. It yields the protein CASSQGGDNSPLHF.

J is TRBJ1-2 and V is TRBV5-8; TRBD1 aligns across 8 bases. The CDR3 runs to 14 residues. Germline loops: CDR1 SGHTS, CDR2 YDEGEE. The V gene end was trimmed by 4 bases and the J gene end by 2 bases; junction bases not matched to a gene: 4. CDR3 sequence: CASSPRTGNYGYTF. The CDR3 bases are TGTGCCAGCAGCCCCCGGACAGGGAACTATGGCTACACCTTC.

The chain is built from TRBV7-9 and TRBJ2-7, with 9 bases that match TRBD1. Per germline, CDR1 SEHNR and CDR2 FQNEAQ (reference sequence). The CDR3 extends over 12 amino acids. V lost 7 bases and J lost 7; bases outside the gene matches: 5. In nucleotides, the CDR3 is TGTGCCAGCATGGGACAGGGAGGAGAGCAGTACTTC. It encodes CASMGQGGEQYF. Drawing the rest from reference TRBV7-9 and TRBJ2-7, the complete variable domain is DTGVSQNPRHKITKRGQNVTFRCDPISEHNRLYWYRQTLGQGPEFLTYFQNEAQLEKSRLLSDRFSAERPKGSFSTLEIQRTEQGDSAMYLCASMGQGGEQYFGPGTRLTVT.

CDR3 bases: TGTGCCAGCAGTTTATCGGATGAGCAGTTCTTC. Its protein product is CASSLSDEQFF. The chain combines TRBV12-3 or TRBV12-4 with TRBJ2-1; D not resolved. With 2 bases removed from V and 8 bases from J, the gap between germline ends came to 4 bases. The CDR3 has 11 amino acids.

The V gene is TRBV19, the J gene TRBJ2-3, with TRBD2 matching 9 bases. Germline V lookup: CDR1 LNHDA, CDR2 SQIVND (reference sequence). The CDR3 sequence is 15 residues long. Trimming at V came to 3 bases and at J to 6 bases, leaving 7 bases not matched to a gene. The CDR3 DNA follows: TGTGCCAGTAGTATGAGTAGCGGGAGAGGGGATACGCAGTATTTT. Encoded protein: CASSMSSGRGDTQYF.

This clone has more than one count but fewer than ten. The genes are TRBV3-1 (or the pseudogene TRBV3-2) and TRBJ2-3; 12 nucleotides match TRBD2. CDR3 length: 16 amino acids. In germline, CDR1 is LGHDT, CDR2 YNNKEL (reference sequence). V dropped 4 bases and J dropped 5; count of bases not matched to a gene: 7. CDR3 in amino acids: CASSPRLAGVKDTQYF. The CDR3 DNA is TGTGCCAGCAGCCCCCGACTAGCGGGAGTGAAAGATACGCAGTATTTT.

The rearrangement uses TRBV4-1 and TRBJ1-5, with no clear D. The CDR3 covers 16 residues. The V and J ends lost 0 bases and 1 base respectively, with 10 bases between them. The germline gives CDR1 MGHRA, CDR2 YSYEKL. The CDR3 loop is CASSQERSRSNQPQHF. In DNA, the CDR3 is TGCGCCAGCAGCCAAGAAAGGAGTAGGAGCAATCAGCCCCAGCATTTT.

The chain employs TRBV6-5 and TRBJ1-2; TRBD1 matches 9 bases. This CDR3 region has 15 residues. Germline assignment: CDR1 MNHEY and CDR2 SVGAGI. The V segment lost 4 bases and the J segment 4 bases; nucleotides outside the gene matches: 7. CDR3 sequence: CASSSAGTGLYGYTF. The CDR3, as DNA: TGTGCCAGCAGTTCGGCCGGGACAGGGCTCTATGGCTACACCTTC.

The table lists this clone with a few counts. The chain has TRBV27 and TRBJ1-2, with 11 bases lining up with TRBD1. With 5 bases clipped from V and 3 bases from J, the junction kept 11 bases outside the gene matches. The CDR3 runs 17 residues. Germline CDR1 MNHEY, CDR2 SMNVEV (reference sequence). CDR3 DNA sequence: TGTGCCAGCAGTCCCCGGACAGGGGGCGCGGGGTACTATGGCTACACCTTC. Translated: CASSPRTGGAGYYGYTF.

The gene calls are TRBV6-4 and TRBJ1-2; D may be TRBD1 (5 bases). The CDR3 is made up of 15 amino acids. CDR1 MRHNA and CDR2 SNTAGT come from the germline V gene. V was pared by 5 bases and J by 8 bases, with 21 bases between. CDR3 protein: CASSQDGDTGGGYTF. DNA of the CDR3: TGTGCCAGCAGTCAGGACGGTGATACGGGGGGGGGCTACACCTTC.

The V and J genes are TRBV27 and TRBJ2-3; possible D gene TRBD1, 6 bases. Germline V gene lookup returns CDR1 MNHEY and CDR2 SMNVEV (reference sequence). The V end lost 4 bases, the J end lost 2 bases, and 10 bases lay between the germline ends. The CDR3 length is 14 residues. The CDR3 reads CASSSGQYTDTQYF. CDR3 DNA: TGTGCCAGCAGTTCCGGACAGTACACAGATACGCAGTATTTT.

This CDR3 reads CASSFYGNTIYF. The CDR3 DNA is TGTGCCAGCAGCTTCTACGGGAACACCATATATTTT. The rearrangement joins TRBV7-2 to TRBJ1-3; D uncertain. Germline CDR1 and CDR2: SGHTA and FQGNSA. V lost 3 bases and J lost 7, with 7 bases in between. This CDR3 contains 12 residues.

J is TRBJ2-1 and V is TRBV11-3; TRBD2 agrees at 10 bases. The CDR3 has 14 amino acids. CDR1 SGHNT and CDR2 YENEEA come from the germline V gene. V lost 5 bases, J lost 11 bases, and 9 bases stayed unmatched. CDR3 sequence (DNA): TGTGCCAGCAGCGAGGCTAGCGGGAGAGCGCAGCAGTTCTTC. It codes for CASSEASGRAQQFF.

The chain employs TRBV5-4 and TRBJ2-7; TRBD2 might be the D (6 bases). Trimming removed 4 bases from V and 0 bases from J, with 14 bases in between. The length of the CDR3 is 15 residues. Germline CDR1 reads SGHNT; CDR2 reads YYREEE (reference sequence). The CDR3 sequence: CASSRAGTVSYEQYF. CDR3 bases: TGTGCCAGCAGCCGGGCCGGGACTGTCTCCTACGAGCAGTACTTC.

The gene calls are TRBV6-5 and TRBJ1-4; 7 positions agree with TRBD1. CDR3 length: 14 residues. Germline CDR1 is MNHEY and CDR2 is SVGAGI. With 4 bases clipped from V and 6 bases from J, the junction kept 5 bases outside the gene matches. CDR3 in amino acids: CASSSVRGDEKLFF. CDR3 nucleotide sequence: TGTGCCAGCAGTTCAGTCAGGGGGGATGAAAAACTGTTTTTT.

The V gene is TRBV28, the J gene TRBJ2-7; 7 nucleotides align to TRBD1. V dropped 3 bases and J dropped 4; count of bases not matched to a gene: 3. The CDR3 length is 13 residues. Germline V gives CDR1 MDHEN, CDR2 SYDVKM. In DNA, the CDR3 is TGTGCCAGCAGTTTTGAGACAGGGTACGAGCAGTACTTC. It specifies CASSFETGYEQYF.

This chain links TRBV5-1 with TRBJ2-3; 9 nucleotides match TRBD2. CDR1 SGHRS and CDR2 YFSETQ come from the germline V gene. With 1 base clipped from V and 4 bases from J, the junction kept 13 bases outside the gene matches. The CDR3 covers 18 residues. In nucleotides, the CDR3 is TGCGCCAGCAGCTTGTTCCGACTAGCGGCGCAGAGGGCAGATACGCAGTATTTT. Protein sequence: CASSLFRLAAQRADTQYF. The full variable domain, rest sourced from reference TRBV5-1 and TRBJ2-3, is KAGVTQTPRYLIKTRGQQVTLSCSPISGHRSVSWYQQTPGQGLQFLFEYFSETQRNKGNFPGRFSGRQFSNSRSEMNVSTLELGDSALYLCASSLFRLAAQRADTQYFGPGTRLTVL.

CDR3 nucleotide sequence: TGCGCCAGCAGCCCAGAGGGAATAGCGGGAGGGCGGGAGACCCAGTACTTC. The encoded protein is CASSPEGIAGGRETQYF. The chain has TRBV5-1 and TRBJ2-5; 11 nucleotides agree with TRBD2. Trimming cost V 4 bases and J 5 bases; bases outside gene matches: 13. Germline V gene sequence: CDR1 SGHRS, CDR2 YFSETQ. This CDR3 comprises 17 residues.

The chain combines TRBV19 with TRBJ1-2, with 7 bases lining up with TRBD1. Germline CDR1 is LNHDA and CDR2 is SQIVND (reference sequence). This CDR3 is built from 15 residues. V gave up 6 bases and J gave up 2 bases; unmatched junction bases: 9. CDR3 bases: TGTGCCAGTAGGGATACAGGGGACCGGAACTATGGCTACACCTTC. Translated: CASRDTGDRNYGYTF.

The CDR3: CASSLNGDPSGANVLTF. In nucleotides, the CDR3 is TGTGCCAGTAGTTTAAACGGGGATCCTTCTGGGGCCAACGTCCTGACTTTC. This chain links TRBV19 with TRBJ2-6; maybe TRBD2 (5 bases). Germline CDR1 is LNHDA and CDR2 is SQIVND (reference sequence). This CDR3 has 17 residues. With 5 bases removed from V and 1 base from J, the gap between germline ends came to 15 bases.

The chain links TRBV7-2 to TRBJ2-7; 7 nucleotides match TRBD2. Germline V lookup: CDR1 SGHTA, CDR2 FQGNSA. The junction had 5 bases not matched to a gene; V was cut back by 1 base and J by 2 bases. There are 15 residues in the CDR3. Here the CDR3 reads CASSLGGGSTYEQYF. CDR3 DNA: TGTGCCAGCAGCTTAGGGGGGGGGAGCACCTACGAGCAGTACTTC.

The chain's CDR3 is CASSLAGNQPQHF. The DNA for the CDR3 is TGCGCCAGCAGCTTGGCGGGGAATCAGCCCCAGCATTTT. This rearrangement joins TRBV5-1 to TRBJ1-5; D unclear. The germline CDR1 and CDR2 sequences are SGHRS and YFSETQ. V shed 0 bases and J shed 4 bases, with 5 bases lying between them. This CDR3 is built from 13 residues.

The chain links TRBV9 to TRBJ2-7, with D uncertain. This CDR3 spans 13 amino acids. Trimming removed 1 base from V and 5 bases from J, with 10 bases in between. CDR1 is SGDLS, CDR2 YYNGEE, per germline. CDR3 region: CASSVTADHEQYF. The CDR3 DNA is TGTGCCAGCAGCGTAACTGCGGATCACGAGCAGTACTTC.